Listed below are T cell receptor beta chains from one sample, sequenced in a study of metastatic and nonmetastatic thyroid tumors. TCRdb re-clonotyped the PCR reads via MiXCR. The table records about 16,000 clones, around a quarter of them present only once. The sample consisted of tumor tissue. These receptors came from a female donor with papillary thyroid cancer or a benign thyroid nodule (not recorded which). Some clones in this sample may be carry-over from other donors' samples. Both conserved end residues are part of each CDR3. The D gene is left open where the match is weak. Some rows have no size entry. The others give once, few or many, or a class for an expanded clone.

j_gene | abundance | v_gene | d_gene | CDR3nt | CDR3aa
TRBJ2-1 | - | TRBV5-1 | - | TGCGCCAGCAGCCCCATGCGCACGACAGGGGAGGGAGATGAGCAGTTCTTC | CASSPMRTTGEGDEQFF
TRBJ1-2 | - | TRBV6-1 | - | TGTGCCAGCAGAACTCAGGGGTACTATGGCTACACCTTC | CASRTQGYYGYTF
TRBJ2-7 | - | TRBV19 | TRBD2 | TGTGCCAGTAGTATATTAGGCGGGAGCTACGAGCAGTACTTC | CASSILGGSYEQYF
TRBJ2-3 | few | TRBV6-1 | - | TGTGCCAGCAGTGAAGGGGTTGCCCGGGAGATTGTAGATACGCAGTATTTT | CASSEGVAREIVDTQYF
TRBJ2-2 | many | TRBV5-1 | - | TGCGCCAGCAGCCCTAGGGTTAGCACCGGGGAGCTGTTTTTT | CASSPRVSTGELFF
TRBJ1-2 | few | TRBV6-9 | - | TGTGCCAGCAGTTATCAACCCTATGGCTACACCTTC | CASSYQPYGYTF
TRBJ1-1 | - | TRBV2 | - | TGTGCCAGCAGTGAAGGGAACACTGAAGCTTTCTTT | CASSEGNTEAFF
TRBJ1-2 | - | TRBV20-1 | - | TGCAGTGCTAGTCCGCTAGAGTATTCGGGTGGCTACACCTTC | CSASPLEYSGGYTF
TRBJ2-1 | many | TRBV20-1 | TRBD1 | TGCAGTGCTAACCAAGAGGACAGGGGGCTCAGCGCCTACAATGAGCAGTTCTTC | CSANQEDRGLSAYNEQFF
TRBJ2-2 | many | TRBV6-4 | - | TGTGCCAGCAGTGACTCGGACACAACCGGGGAGCTGTTTTTT | CASSDSDTTGELFF
TRBJ2-1 | - | TRBV15 | - | TGTGCCACCAGCAGATCCCTCGTCACCGGGACGGGTAGCAATGAGCAGTTCTTC | CATSRSLVTGTGSNEQFF
TRBJ2-7 | - | TRBV20-1 | - | TGCAGTGCAAAAGGGGCGGGGGCGCTTGAGCAGTACTTC | CSAKGAGALEQYF
TRBJ1-1 | - | TRBV10-3 | TRBD1 | TGTGCCATCTCCCCAGGGGGGGTGAACACTGAAGCTTTCTTT | CAISPGGVNTEAFF
TRBJ2-7 | - | TRBV4-3 | TRBD1 | TGCGCCAGCAGCCTAACCATGCCCCGGGACAGATCCTACGATCAGTACTTC | CASSLTMPRDRSYDQYF
TRBJ1-4 | many | TRBV4-3 | - | TGCGCCAGCAGCCAAGAGACGGGGTTGAATGAAAAACTGTTTTTT | CASSQETGLNEKLFF
TRBJ2-3 | many | TRBV18 | TRBD2 | TGTGCCAGCTCACCCATAGCGGGAGGTGTCACAGATACGCAGTATTTT | CASSPIAGGVTDTQYF
TRBJ2-3 | - | TRBV6-5 | TRBD2 | TGTGCCAGCAGTTTGGGACTAGCTAACACAGATACGCAGTATTTT | CASSLGLANTDTQYF
TRBJ2-5 | - | TRBV3-1 | - | TGTGCCAGCAGCCAACACCCTAGCGACCAAGAGACCCAGTACTTC | CASSQHPSDQETQYF
TRBJ2-7 | - | TRBV5-1 | TRBD1 | TGCGCCAGCAGCGTGGACAGGGTAATCGAGCAGTACTTC | CASSVDRVIEQYF
TRBJ2-1 | - | TRBV6-1 | TRBD2 | TGTGCCAGCAGTACAGGACTAGCCTCCTACAATGAGCAGTTCTTC | CASSTGLASYNEQFF
TRBJ2-2 | medium-sized | TRBV6-1 | - | TGTGCCAGGGGGGCAGCGGACACCGGGGAGCTGTTTTTT | CARGAADTGELFF
TRBJ2-3 | - | TRBV9 | TRBD2 | TGTGCCAGCAGCGTAGCCGGGGGGGAGAGCACAGATACGCAGTATTTT | CASSVAGGESTDTQYF
TRBJ2-5 | many | TRBV18 | - | TGTGCCAGCTCAAACCAGGGAGGAGAGACCCAGTACTTC | CASSNQGGETQYF
TRBJ2-2 | - | TRBV15 | - | TGTGCCACCAGCAGATGTGGCGGGGAGAACACCGGGGAGCTGTTTTTT | CATSRCGGENTGELFF
TRBJ1-1 | medium-sized | TRBV19 | - | TGTGCCAGTAGTATAAACAGGGAAGCTTTCTTT | CASSINREAFF
TRBJ2-1 | many | TRBV6-1 | - | TGTGCCAGTAGTATCGGCGAGGGCGCGCAGTTCTTC | CASSIGEGAQFF
TRBJ1-2 | - | TRBV4-3 | - | TGCGCCAGCAGCCAAGAGGTGCTTAGGCAGGCCTATGGCTACACCTTC | CASSQEVLRQAYGYTF
TRBJ2-1 | - | TRBV11-2 | TRBD1 | TGTGCCAGCAGCCTCTTCTTGGCGAACAGGGGGTCCTACAATGAGCAGTTCTTC | CASSLFLANRGSYNEQFF
TRBJ2-2 | - | TRBV19 | TRBD2 | TGTGCCAGTATAAGAGCGGGAGATAGGACCGGGGAGCTTTTTTTT | CASIRAGDRTGELFF
TRBJ1-5 | - | TRBV28 | - | TGTGCCAGCAGTTTATGGGGCGGGGGTAATCAGCCCCAGCATTTT | CASSLWGGGNQPQHF
TRBJ1-1 | many | TRBV14 | TRBD1 | TGTGCCAGCAGCCAAGATTTGGGACAGATGAACACTGAAGCTTTCTTT | CASSQDLGQMNTEAFF
TRBJ2-3 | - | TRBV6-2/TRBV6-3 | TRBD2 | TGTGCCAGCAGTTACTCGCGGGGGGGCACAGATACGCAGTATTTT | CASSYSRGGTDTQYF